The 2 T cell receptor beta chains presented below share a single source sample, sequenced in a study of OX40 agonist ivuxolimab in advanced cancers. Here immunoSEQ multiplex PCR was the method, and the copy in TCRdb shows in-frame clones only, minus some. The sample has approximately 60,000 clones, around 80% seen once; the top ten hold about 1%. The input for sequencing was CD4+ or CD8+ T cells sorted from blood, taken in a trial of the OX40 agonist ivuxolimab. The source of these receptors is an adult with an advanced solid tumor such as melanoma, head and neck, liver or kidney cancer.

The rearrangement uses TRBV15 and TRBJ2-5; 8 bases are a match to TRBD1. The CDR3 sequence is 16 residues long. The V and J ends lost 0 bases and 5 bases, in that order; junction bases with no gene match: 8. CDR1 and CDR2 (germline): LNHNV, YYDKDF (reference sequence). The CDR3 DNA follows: TGTGCCACCAGCAGAGATCAGGGGGCCACGGATGAGACCCAGTACTTC. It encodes CATSRDQGATDETQYF.

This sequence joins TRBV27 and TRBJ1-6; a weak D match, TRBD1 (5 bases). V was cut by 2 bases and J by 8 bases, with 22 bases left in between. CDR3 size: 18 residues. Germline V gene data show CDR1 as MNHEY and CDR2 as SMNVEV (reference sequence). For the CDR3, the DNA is TGTGCCAGCAGTTTACGACCCCCCCGTGGGACGGTGGATTCACCCCTCCACTTT. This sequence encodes CASSLRPPRGTVDSPLHF.